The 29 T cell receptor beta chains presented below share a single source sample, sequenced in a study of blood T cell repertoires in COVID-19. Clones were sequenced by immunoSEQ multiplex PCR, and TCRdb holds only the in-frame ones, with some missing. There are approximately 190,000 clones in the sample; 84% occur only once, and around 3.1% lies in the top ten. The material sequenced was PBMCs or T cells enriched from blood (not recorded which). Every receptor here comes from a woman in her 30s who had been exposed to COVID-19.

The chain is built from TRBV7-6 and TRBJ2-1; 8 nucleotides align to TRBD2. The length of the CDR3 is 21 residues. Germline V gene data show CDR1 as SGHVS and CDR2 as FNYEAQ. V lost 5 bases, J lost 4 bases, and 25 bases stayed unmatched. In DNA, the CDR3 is TGTGCCAGCAGCCAGGAGGGGCTAGCGGGCGTTTTGGGGAGGGTTTACAATGAGCAGTTCTTC. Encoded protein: CASSQEGLAGVLGRVYNEQFF.

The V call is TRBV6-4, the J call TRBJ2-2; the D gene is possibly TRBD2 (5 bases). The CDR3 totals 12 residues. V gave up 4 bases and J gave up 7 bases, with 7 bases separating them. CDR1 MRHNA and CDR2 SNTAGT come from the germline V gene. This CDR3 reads CASSGRGGELFF. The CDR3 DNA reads TGTGCCAGCAGTGGTCGGGGCGGGGAGCTGTTTTTT.

The CDR3 DNA follows: TGTGCCAGCAGCGGGCCGAACGACCCAAGGGAGACCCAGTACTTC. Translation: CASSGPNDPRETQYF. This rearrangement joins TRBV21-1 to TRBJ2-5; TRBD1 is the table's D call and was not checked against the DNA. TRBV21-1 is termed a pseudogene. This CDR3 has 15 amino acids.

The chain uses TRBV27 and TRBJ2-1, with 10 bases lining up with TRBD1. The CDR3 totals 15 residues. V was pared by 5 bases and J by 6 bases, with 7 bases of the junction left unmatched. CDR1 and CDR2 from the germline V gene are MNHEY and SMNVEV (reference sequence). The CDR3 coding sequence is TGTGCCAGCAGTCTTACCGGGACAGGGGCCAATGAGCAGTTCTTC. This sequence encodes CASSLTGTGANEQFF.

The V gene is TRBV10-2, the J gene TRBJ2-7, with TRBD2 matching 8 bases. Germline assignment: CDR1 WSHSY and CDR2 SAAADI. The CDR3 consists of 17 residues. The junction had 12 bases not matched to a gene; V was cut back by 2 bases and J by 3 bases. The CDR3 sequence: CASSEVGRLAGNYEQYF. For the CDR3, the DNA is TGCGCCAGCAGTGAGGTAGGGAGGTTAGCGGGGAACTACGAGCAGTACTTC.

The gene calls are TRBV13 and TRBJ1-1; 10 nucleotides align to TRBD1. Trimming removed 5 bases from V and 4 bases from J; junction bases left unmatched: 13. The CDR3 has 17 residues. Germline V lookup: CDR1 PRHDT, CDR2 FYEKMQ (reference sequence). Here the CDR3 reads CASSNRRMGQGSTEAFF. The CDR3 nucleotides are TGTGCCAGCAGCAATCGGAGGATGGGACAGGGGTCCACTGAAGCTTTCTTT.

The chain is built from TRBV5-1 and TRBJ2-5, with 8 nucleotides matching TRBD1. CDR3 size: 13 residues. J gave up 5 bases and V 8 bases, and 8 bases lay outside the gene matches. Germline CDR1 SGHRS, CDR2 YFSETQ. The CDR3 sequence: CASSTGVEETQYF. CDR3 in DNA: TGCGCCAGTTCGACAGGGGTCGAGGAGACCCAGTACTTC.

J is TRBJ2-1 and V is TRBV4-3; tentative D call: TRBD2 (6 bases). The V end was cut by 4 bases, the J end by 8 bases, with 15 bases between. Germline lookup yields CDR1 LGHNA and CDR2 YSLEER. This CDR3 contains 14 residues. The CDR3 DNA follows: TGCGCCAGCAGCCCACGGGGGTCTTCAGATGAGCAGTTCTTC. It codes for CASSPRGSSDEQFF.

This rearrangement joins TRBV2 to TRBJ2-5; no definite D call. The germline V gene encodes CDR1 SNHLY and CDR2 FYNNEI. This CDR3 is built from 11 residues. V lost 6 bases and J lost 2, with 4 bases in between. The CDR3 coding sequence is TGTGCCAGCAGCCAACAAGAGACCCAGTACTTC. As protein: CASSQQETQYF. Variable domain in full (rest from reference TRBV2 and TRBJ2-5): EPEVTQTPSHQVTQMGQEVILRCVPISNHLYFYWYRQILGQKVEFLVSFYNNEISEKSEIFDDQFSVERPDGSNFTLKIRSTKLEDSAMYFCASSQQETQYFGPGTRLLVL.

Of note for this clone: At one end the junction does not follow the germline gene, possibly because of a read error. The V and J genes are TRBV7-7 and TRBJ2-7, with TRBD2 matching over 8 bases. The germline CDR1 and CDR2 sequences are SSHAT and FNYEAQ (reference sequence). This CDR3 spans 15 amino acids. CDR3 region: CASSPGAGVSYEQYF. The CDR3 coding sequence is TGTGCTAGCAGCCCAGGAGCGGGGGTCTCCTACGAGCAGTACTTC.

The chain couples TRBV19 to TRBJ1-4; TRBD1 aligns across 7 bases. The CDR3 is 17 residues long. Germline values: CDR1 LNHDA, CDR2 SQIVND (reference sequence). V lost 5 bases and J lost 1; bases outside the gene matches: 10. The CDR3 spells CASSVNDAGGTNEKLFF. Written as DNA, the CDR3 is TGTGCCAGTAGTGTAAACGACGCAGGGGGAACTAATGAAAAACTGTTTTTT.

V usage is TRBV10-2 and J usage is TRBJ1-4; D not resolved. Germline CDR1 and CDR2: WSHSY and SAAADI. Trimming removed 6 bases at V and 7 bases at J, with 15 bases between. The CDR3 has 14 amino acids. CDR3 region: CASSSANTLEKLFF. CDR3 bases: TGCGCCAGCAGCTCAGCGAATACCCTTGAAAAACTGTTTTTT.

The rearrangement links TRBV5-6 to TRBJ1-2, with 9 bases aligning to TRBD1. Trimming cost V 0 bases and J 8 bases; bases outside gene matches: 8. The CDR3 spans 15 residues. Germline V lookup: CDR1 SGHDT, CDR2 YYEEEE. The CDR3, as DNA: TGTGCCAGCAGCTTGGAGGACAGGGGTGGCTACGGCTACACCTTC. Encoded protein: CASSLEDRGGYGYTF.

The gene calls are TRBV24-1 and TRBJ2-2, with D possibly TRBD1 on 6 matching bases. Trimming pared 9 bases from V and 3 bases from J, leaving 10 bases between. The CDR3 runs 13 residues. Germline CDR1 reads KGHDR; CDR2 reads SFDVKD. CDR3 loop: CATETGDTGELFF. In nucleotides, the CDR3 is TGTGCCACCGAGACAGGTGACACCGGGGAGCTGTTTTTT.

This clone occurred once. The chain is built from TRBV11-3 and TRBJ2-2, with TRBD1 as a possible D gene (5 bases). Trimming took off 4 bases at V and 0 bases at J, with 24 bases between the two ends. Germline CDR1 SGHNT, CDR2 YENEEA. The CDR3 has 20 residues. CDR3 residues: CASSYYRRLLTNSNTGELFF. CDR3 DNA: TGTGCCAGCAGCTACTACAGGAGACTGCTAACTAATTCGAACACCGGGGAGCTGTTTTTT.

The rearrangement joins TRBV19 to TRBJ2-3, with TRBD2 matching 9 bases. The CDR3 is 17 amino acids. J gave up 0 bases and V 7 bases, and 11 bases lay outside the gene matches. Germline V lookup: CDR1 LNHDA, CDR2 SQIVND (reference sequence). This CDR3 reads CASTRSSGGTSTDTQYF. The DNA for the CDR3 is TGTGCCAGTACTCGATCAAGCGGGGGGACTAGCACAGATACGCAGTATTTT.

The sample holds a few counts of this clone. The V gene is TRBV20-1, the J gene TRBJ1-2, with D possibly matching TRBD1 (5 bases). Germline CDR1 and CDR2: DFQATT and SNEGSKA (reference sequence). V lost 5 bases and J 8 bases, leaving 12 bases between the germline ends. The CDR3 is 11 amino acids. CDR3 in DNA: TGCAGTGCTGCCACGGACAAGGGCTACACCTTC. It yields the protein CSAATDKGYTF.

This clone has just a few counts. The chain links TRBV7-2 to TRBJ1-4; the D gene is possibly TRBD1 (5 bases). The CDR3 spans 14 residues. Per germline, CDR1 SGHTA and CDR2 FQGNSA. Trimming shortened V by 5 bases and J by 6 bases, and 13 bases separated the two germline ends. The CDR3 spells CASSQSWGDEKLFF. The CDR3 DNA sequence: TGTGCCAGCAGCCAAAGCTGGGGCGATGAAAAACTGTTTTTT.

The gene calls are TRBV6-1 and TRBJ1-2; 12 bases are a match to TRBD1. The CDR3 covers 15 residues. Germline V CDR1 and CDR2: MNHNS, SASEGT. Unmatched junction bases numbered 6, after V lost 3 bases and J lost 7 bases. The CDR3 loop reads CASSDWDRGQGGYTF. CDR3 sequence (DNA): TGTGCCAGCAGTGATTGGGACAGGGGGCAGGGTGGCTACACCTTC.

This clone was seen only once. This chain's CDR3 is CASNREGSNTEAFF. CDR3 nucleotide sequence: TGCGCCAGCAATCGGGAGGGCTCGAACACTGAAGCTTTCTTT. The gene calls are TRBV5-1 and TRBJ1-1, with D hard to call. CDR3 length: 14 amino acids. Trimming took 6 bases from V and 1 from J, leaving 13 bases between them. CDR1 is SGHRS and CDR2 is YFSETQ in the germline V gene.

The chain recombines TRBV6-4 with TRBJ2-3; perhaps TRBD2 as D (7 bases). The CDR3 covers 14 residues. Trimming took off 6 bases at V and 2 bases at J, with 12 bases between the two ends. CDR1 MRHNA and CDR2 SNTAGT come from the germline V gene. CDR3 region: CASSGGPHTDTQYF. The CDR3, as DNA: TGTGCCAGCAGCGGGGGGCCCCACACAGATACGCAGTATTTT.

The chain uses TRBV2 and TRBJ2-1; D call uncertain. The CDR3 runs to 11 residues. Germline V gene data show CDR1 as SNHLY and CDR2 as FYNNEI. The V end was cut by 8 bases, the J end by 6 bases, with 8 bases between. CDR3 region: CASANINEQFF. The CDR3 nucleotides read TGTGCCAGCGCCAACATCAATGAGCAGTTCTTC.

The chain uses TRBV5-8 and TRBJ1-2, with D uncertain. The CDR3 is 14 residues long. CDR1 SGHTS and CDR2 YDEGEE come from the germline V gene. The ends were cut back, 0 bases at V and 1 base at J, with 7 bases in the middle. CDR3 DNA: TGTGCCAGCAGCTTGGATTTCTTTAACTATGGCTACACCTTC. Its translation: CASSLDFFNYGYTF.

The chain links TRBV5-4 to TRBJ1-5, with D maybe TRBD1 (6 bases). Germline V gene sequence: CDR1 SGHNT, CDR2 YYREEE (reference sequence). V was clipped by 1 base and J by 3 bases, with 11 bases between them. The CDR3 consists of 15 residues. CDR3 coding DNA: TGTGCCAGCAGCTTGACTACAGGGCCCAATCAGCCCCAGCATTTT. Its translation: CASSLTTGPNQPQHF.

The CDR3 loop is CASTPSDRRLDGDTF. DNA of the CDR3: TGTGCCAGCACCCCCAGCGACAGGCGACTTGACGGGGACACCTTC. V usage is TRBV11-2 and J usage is TRBJ1-2; a possible D gene is TRBD1 (6 bases). Germline CDR1 SGHAT, CDR2 FQNNGV. V gave up 7 bases and J gave up 12 bases, with 27 bases separating them. The CDR3 is 15 residues long.

The CDR3 spells CASSIGYEQYF. The CDR3 DNA is TGTGCCAGCAGTATCGGCTACGAGCAGTACTTC. The genes are TRBV6-2 or TRBV6-3 and TRBJ2-7, with D hard to call. This CDR3 is built from 11 residues. Germline V lookup: CDR1 MNHEY, CDR2 SVGEGT. V was clipped by 5 bases and J by 3 bases, with 5 bases between them.

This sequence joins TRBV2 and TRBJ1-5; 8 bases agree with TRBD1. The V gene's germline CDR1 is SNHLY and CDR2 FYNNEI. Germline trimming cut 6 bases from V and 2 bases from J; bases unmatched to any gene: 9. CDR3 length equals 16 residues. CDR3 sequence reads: CASRETGVSRNQPQHF. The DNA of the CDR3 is TGTGCCAGCAGGGAGACAGGGGTGAGTCGCAATCAGCCCCAGCATTTT.

This chain's CDR3 is CASSEQGLNQPQHF. DNA for the CDR3: TGCGCCAGCAGCGAACAGGGTCTTAATCAGCCCCAGCATTTT. The rearrangement joins TRBV5-1 to TRBJ1-5; tentatively, D is TRBD1 (6 bases). Trimming left V 4 bases short and J 4 bases short, with 12 bases between. Germline CDR1 SGHRS, CDR2 YFSETQ. The CDR3 has 14 residues.

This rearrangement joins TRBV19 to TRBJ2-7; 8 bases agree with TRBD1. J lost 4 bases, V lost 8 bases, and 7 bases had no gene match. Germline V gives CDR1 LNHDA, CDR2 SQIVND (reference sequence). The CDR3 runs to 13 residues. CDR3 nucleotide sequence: TGTGCCAGTGCGGCAGGGGGCCCATACGAGCAGTACTTC. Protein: CASAAGGPYEQYF.